These T cell receptor beta chains were read from a single sample in a study of identical twins. From the 5' RACE reads, TCRdb called clonotypes with MiXCR, one entry per CDR3 protein. The sample holds approximately 1.8 million distinct CDR3 sequences, under 35% seen once. Sample: cord blood. Receptors were obtained from a newborn girl in good health. Each CDR3 is given with its conserved first and last residue. A D gene is named only where the DNA matches it firmly. Clone size is given for some rows only: seen once, a few or many times, or a class if the clone is expanded.

>TRBV29-1|-|many|TRBJ2-7
CSVRTANYEQYF
TGCAGCGTACGGACAGCCAACTACGAGCAGTACTTC
>TRBV5-1|TRBD2|-|TRBJ2-3
CASSWGLAGTSTDTQYF
TGCGCCAGCAGCTGGGGACTAGCGGGGACTAGCACAGATACGCAGTATTTT
>TRBV18|-|-|TRBJ2-5
CASSPLSLPRARVSQETQYF
TGTGCCAGCTCACCGTTGTCCCTCCCGCGAGCCAGAGTATCCCAAGAGACCCAGTACTTC
>TRBV5-8|TRBD2|few|TRBJ2-1
CASSSEQLAGVNEQFF
TGTGCCAGCAGCTCGGAGCAACTAGCGGGGGTCAATGAGCAGTTCTTC
>TRBV20-1|-|-|TRBJ1-1
CSARIRGGNTEAFF
TGCAGTGCTAGAATTAGGGGCGGCAACACTGAAGCTTTCTTT
>TRBV2|TRBD2|few|TRBJ2-3
CASRPEFSSGGFTDTQYF
TGTGCCAGCAGACCCGAGTTTTCTAGCGGGGGTTTCACAGATACGCAGTATTTT
>TRBV7-9|-|-|TRBJ2-3
CSSSFRYDTQYF
TGTTCCAGCAGCTTTAGATACGATACGCAGTATTTT
>TRBV4-2|TRBD2|few|TRBJ2-5
CASSQEVASGAITQETQYF
TGTGCCAGCAGCCAAGAAGTGGCTAGCGGGGCAATAACACAAGAGACCCAGTACTTC
>TRBV7-7|TRBD2|-|TRBJ2-1
CASSLAGCPSGNGGEQFF
TGTGCTAGCAGCTTAGCAGGTTGTCCTAGCGGGAATGGAGGCGAGCAGTTCTTC
>TRBV28|-|few|TRBJ1-5
CASSYPIQGRAQPQHF
TGTGCCAGCAGCTACCCCATACAGGGAAGAGCTCAGCCCCAGCATTTT
>TRBV21-1|-|-|TRBJ2-1
CASSKERGRLDHEQFF
TGTGCCAGCAGCAAAGAAAGGGGAAGACTAGACCATGAGCAGTTCTTC
>TRBV9|-|-|TRBJ2-7
CASSVFGASSYNEQYF
TGTGCCAGCAGCGTATTTGGCGCCAGCTCCTACAATGAGCAGTACTTC
>TRBV18|TRBD2|few|TRBJ2-1
CASSPQPFQTSGAHEQFF
TGTGCCAGCTCACCCCAGCCGTTCCAAACTAGCGGGGCCCATGAGCAGTTCTTC
>TRBV14|-|-|TRBJ2-3
CASSQLSGLGRGRHTDTQYF
TGTGCCAGCAGCCAACTTTCCGGGCTCGGAAGGGGCCGGCACACAGATACGCAGTATTTT
>TRBV19|TRBD1|-|TRBJ2-4
CASSPGQGDLRKNIQYF
TGTGCCAGTAGTCCGGGACAGGGGGATTTGCGGAAAAACATTCAGTACTTC
>TRBV20-1|-|few|TRBJ2-3
CSALKSTDTQYF
TGCAGTGCCTTAAAATCCACAGATACGCAGTATTTT
>TRBV18|-|-|TRBJ1-5
CASSPDWGVGSNQPQHF
TGTGCCAGCTCACCGGACTGGGGAGTGGGGAGCAATCAGCCCCAGCATTTT
>TRBV20-1|-|-|TRBJ2-1
CSARDLLDGDEQFF
TGCAGTGCTAGAGATTTACTAGATGGAGATGAGCAGTTCTTC
>TRBV27|-|-|TRBJ2-4
CASGPRGRIAKNIQYF
TGTGCCAGCGGACCCAGGGGGAGGATAGCCAAAAACATTCAGTACTTC
>TRBV19|-|few|TRBJ1-5
CASGKIDQPQHF
TGTGCCAGTGGGAAAATAGATCAGCCCCAGCATTTT
>TRBV2|-|few|TRBJ2-7
CASSGGEMWPYEQYF
TGTGCCAGCAGTGGGGGGGAAATGTGGCCCTACGAGCAGTACTTC
>TRBV27|-|few|TRBJ2-1
CASNNLGLDEQFF
TGTGCCAGCAATAACCTAGGGTTGGATGAGCAGTTCTTC
>TRBV20-1|-|-|TRBJ1-3
CSASRDVGNTIYF
TGCAGTGCTAGCCGGGACGTGGGAAACACCATATATTTT
>TRBV9|-|-|TRBJ2-2
CASSPGAVNTGELFF
TGTGCCAGCAGCCCCGGGGCGGTGAACACCGGGGAGCTGTTTTTT
>TRBV25-1|TRBD1|-|TRBJ1-1
CASSEHPGTGGSNTEAFF
TGTGCCAGCAGTGAGCATCCTGGGACAGGGGGCAGTAACACTGAAGCTTTCTTT
>TRBV5-1|TRBD2|once|TRBJ2-7
CASSLKLAGEGEQYF
TGCGCCAGCAGCTTGAAGTTAGCGGGAGAGGGAGAGCAGTACTTC
>TRBV4-2|TRBD2|-|TRBJ2-1
CASSQGLAGEGYNEQFF
TGTGCCAGCAGCCAAGGACTAGCGGGAGAGGGTTACAATGAGCAGTTCTTC
>TRBV4-2|-|few|TRBJ1-6
CASSQVGLRSYNSPLHF
TGTGCCAGCAGCCAAGTGGGGTTGAGGTCCTATAATTCACCCCTCCACTTT
>TRBV24-1|-|few|TRBJ2-7
CATQSDEQYF
TGTGCCACCCAATCCGACGAGCAGTACTTC
>TRBV6-6|TRBD2|-|TRBJ2-1
CASRAAGGIHNEQFF
TGTGCCAGCAGGGCGGCGGGGGGGATACACAATGAGCAGTTCTTC
>TRBV13|TRBD2|-|TRBJ2-7
CASSHPSGGAYEQYF
TGTGCCAGCAGCCACCCTAGCGGGGGGGCCTACGAGCAGTACTTC
>TRBV6-6|-|-|TRBJ2-5
CASREESSRETQYF
TGTGCCAGCCGTGAGGAGAGCTCGAGGGAGACCCAGTACTTC
>TRBV20-1|-|-|TRBJ1-1
CSARVGGRPAFF
TGCAGTGCTAGAGTCGGCGGCAGACCAGCTTTCTTT
>TRBV18|TRBD1|-|TRBJ1-2
CASSPRQGFNYGYTF
TGTGCCAGCTCACCGCGACAGGGGTTCAACTATGGCTACACCTTC
>TRBV5-4|-|-|TRBJ2-1
CASLPGADYNEQFF
TGTGCCAGCCTCCCGGGGGCGGATTACAATGAGCAGTTCTTC
>TRBV10-3|TRBD1|-|TRBJ2-3
CAISRDRRSTDTQYF
TGTGCCATCAGTAGGGACAGACGAAGCACAGATACGCAGTATTTT
>TRBV27|-|-|TRBJ2-3
CASSITSSAPLYF
TGTGCCAGCAGTATTACCTCTAGCGCCCCCCTGTATTTT
>TRBV10-3|-|few|TRBJ1-1
CAISGIGGNTEAFF
TGTGCCATCAGTGGCATTGGAGGGAACACTGAAGCTTTCTTT
>TRBV2|TRBD1|few|TRBJ2-7
CASTDRVYEQYF
TGTGCCAGCACCGACAGGGTCTACGAGCAGTACTTC
>TRBV20-1|-|-|TRBJ1-1
CSARGPANTEAFF
TGCAGTGCTAGAGGTCCAGCCAACACTGAAGCTTTCTTT
>TRBV2|-|-|TRBJ2-3
CASRPRIGRTDTQYF
TGTGCCAGCAGACCCCGGATTGGTCGGACAGATACGCAGTATTTT
>TRBV20-1|TRBD1|many|TRBJ2-7
CSAQGQGRIEQYF
TGCAGTGCTCAGGGACAGGGGCGGATCGAGCAGTACTTC
>TRBV2|-|-|TRBJ2-1
CASSEALFAIGFF
TGTGCCAGCAGTGAAGCGCTTTTTGCGATAGGGTTCTTC
>TRBV9|-|-|TRBJ2-7
CASSPTGPSQHEQYF
TGTGCCAGCAGCCCCACGGGGCCTAGTCAACACGAGCAGTACTTC
>TRBV29-1|-|few|TRBJ2-5
CSVTSGQETQYF
TGCAGCGTTACCAGCGGCCAAGAGACCCAGTACTTC
>TRBV4-2|TRBD2|-|TRBJ2-3
CASSQYPAGDADTQYF
TGTGCCAGCAGCCAATACCCGGCGGGAGACGCAGATACGCAGTATTTT
>TRBV29-1|-|once|TRBJ2-7
CSVELGGWGSYEQYF
TGCAGCGTTGAATTGGGGGGCTGGGGGTCCTACGAGCAGTACTTC
>TRBV28|TRBD1|few|TRBJ1-4
CASRPWGTGDEKLFF
TGTGCCAGCAGACCTTGGGGGACAGGGGATGAAAAACTGTTTTTT
>TRBV7-9|TRBD2|-|TRBJ2-3
CASSFSAGASRPTDTQYF
TGTGCCAGCAGCTTCTCGGCGGGAGCCTCTCGACCCACAGATACGCAGTATTTT
>TRBV7-2|-|few|TRBJ2-5
CASSDNKGRQETQYF
TGTGCCAGCAGCGATAACAAGGGACGACAAGAGACCCAGTACTTC
>TRBV20-1|-|-|TRBJ1-5
CSANTNSHQPQHF
TGCAGTGCAAACACGAATAGCCATCAGCCCCAGCATTTT
>TRBV4-1|-|-|TRBJ1-2
CASGQDREVYGYTF
TGCGCCAGCGGCCAAGATCGAGAGGTGTATGGCTACACCTTC